Shown below are 28 T cell receptor beta chains from a single sample sequenced in a study of blood T cell repertoires in COVID-19. The repertoire was sequenced with immunoSEQ multiplex PCR; TCRdb's copy has only in-frame clones and lacks some. The sample carries roughly 250,000 clones, around 81% recorded once. The sample consisted of peripheral blood. The origin of the receptors is a woman in her sixties with active or convalescent COVID-19.

This rearrangement joins TRBV18 to TRBJ1-1; TRBD1 is a possible D gene (6 bases). CDR1 is KGHSH and CDR2 is LQKENI in the germline V gene. The V end was cut by 0 bases, the J end by 6 bases, with 14 bases between. This CDR3 comprises 15 residues. The CDR3 nucleotides are TGTGCCAGCTCACCACCGGCCAGGGGTGACGCTGAAGCTTTCTTT. It is translated as CASSPPARGDAEAFF.

The chain has TRBV18 and TRBJ2-7, with 7 bases aligning to TRBD1. CDR3 size: 17 residues. The germline V gene encodes CDR1 KGHSH and CDR2 LQKENI. The V and J ends lost 2 bases and 6 bases, in that order; junction bases with no gene match: 16. The CDR3 DNA reads as TGTGCCAGCTCACCAAGCAGGGGGAACAGGCGCCCCCTCGAGCAGTACTTC. Its translation: CASSPSRGNRRPLEQYF.

This clone was recorded once. The rearrangement joins TRBV4-2 to TRBJ2-3, with TRBD2 matching over 10 bases. CDR1 is LGHNA, CDR2 YNFKEQ, per germline. The CDR3 loop spans 18 amino acids. V dropped 2 bases and J dropped 4; count of bases not matched to a gene: 12. The CDR3: CASSQRALAGALPDTQYF. CDR3 coding DNA: TGTGCCAGCAGCCAACGGGCGCTAGCGGGGGCCCTCCCAGATACGCAGTATTTT.

The chain recombines TRBV6-5 with TRBJ1-4; TRBD1 matches 9 bases. With V trimmed by 7 bases and J by 8 bases, 8 bases remained unmatched. CDR3 length: 14 amino acids. Germline values: CDR1 MNHEY, CDR2 SVGAGI. CDR3 protein: CASIRDRVGEKLFF. In DNA, the CDR3 is TGTGCCAGCATTCGGGACAGGGTAGGCGAAAAACTGTTTTTT.

This clone was detected only a few times. The V call is TRBV25-1, the J call TRBJ1-2; no clear D gene. V was trimmed by 1 base and J by 4 bases, leaving 10 bases between them. The length of the CDR3 is 14 residues. CDR1 MGHDK and CDR2 SYGVNS come from the germline V gene. CDR3 region: CASSEWSVLYGYTF. As DNA, the CDR3 is TGTGCCAGCAGTGAATGGTCAGTCCTCTATGGCTACACCTTC.

The chain recombines TRBV5-1 with TRBJ2-7, with D tentatively TRBD2 (6 bases). The CDR3 covers 14 residues. Trimming took 5 bases from V and 2 from J, leaving 14 bases between them. Germline V gene lookup returns CDR1 SGHRS and CDR2 YFSETQ. CDR3 DNA: TGCGCCAGCAGTTTAGGAGGGGCCCCCTACGAGCAGTACTTC. It yields the protein CASSLGGAPYEQYF.

The chain recombines TRBV6-2 or TRBV6-3 with TRBJ1-1; D is undetermined. Trimming shortened V by 2 bases and J by 9 bases, and 13 bases separated the two germline ends. In germline, CDR1 is MNHEY, CDR2 SVGEGT. The CDR3 contains 13 residues. CDR3 nucleotides: TGTGCCAGCAGTTACCGTGCGTCGAGGAAAGCTTTCTTT. As protein: CASSYRASRKAFF.

This clone was counted between two and nine times. Here the CDR3 reads CASYGGPTGELFF. The DNA of the CDR3 is TGTGCCAGCTACGGGGGGCCCACCGGGGAGCTGTTTTTT. The J gene is TRBJ2-2, the V gene TRBV6-5; D possibly corresponds to TRBD2 (7 bases). Germline CDR1 and CDR2: MNHEY and SVGAGI. V shed 8 bases and J shed 4 bases, with 11 bases lying between them. The CDR3 spans 13 residues.

The J gene is TRBJ1-4, the V gene TRBV6-1; tentatively, D is TRBD1 (5 bases). V was clipped by 2 bases and J by 4 bases, with 14 bases between them. The CDR3 is 16 residues long. Germline CDR1 and CDR2: MNHNS and SASEGT. This chain's CDR3 is CASSEIKGLGNEKLFF. CDR3 in DNA: TGTGCCAGCAGTGAAATCAAGGGGCTCGGTAATGAAAAACTGTTTTTT.

The chain couples TRBV5-1 to TRBJ2-6; D not resolved. The CDR3 covers 19 residues. The V and J ends lost 0 bases and 0 bases respectively, with 16 bases between them. Germline-derived CDR1 and CDR2 are SGHRS and YFSETQ. CDR3 sequence (DNA): TGCGCCAGCAGCTTGGGAGTAATCGGAGCCTCCTCTGGGGCCAACGTCCTGACTTTC. Protein sequence: CASSLGVIGASSGANVLTF.

V and J are TRBV5-6 and TRBJ1-4, with D perhaps TRBD1 (6 bases). V lost 4 bases, J lost 2 bases, and 9 bases lay in between. In germline, CDR1 is SGHDT, CDR2 YYEEEE. The CDR3 covers 14 residues. The CDR3 protein is CASSPTGTNEKLFF. CDR3 DNA sequence: TGTGCCAGCAGCCCAACAGGGACTAATGAAAAACTGTTTTTT.

The chain is built from TRBV3-1 (or the pseudogene TRBV3-2) and TRBJ1-2; TRBD1 aligns across 8 bases. V shed 1 base and J 8 bases; nucleotides not matched to a gene: 21. The CDR3 runs 19 residues. Germline V gives CDR1 LGHDT, CDR2 YNNKEL (reference sequence). In DNA, the CDR3 is TGTGCCAGCAGCCAAGGAGGTGGTTCCGGGACAGGAAGTCTGGGAGGCTACACCTTC. Protein sequence: CASSQGGGSGTGSLGGYTF.

The chain recombines TRBV5-1 with TRBJ1-3, with 7 bases lining up with TRBD1. V shed 3 bases, J shed 2 bases, and the junction held 5 bases outside the gene matches. CDR3 length: 15 amino acids. Germline V gene lookup returns CDR1 SGHRS and CDR2 YFSETQ. CDR3 loop: CASSWDSATGNTIYF. DNA for the CDR3: TGCGCCAGCAGCTGGGACAGCGCCACTGGAAACACCATATATTTT.

This clone was counted a single time. The chain joins TRBV5-1 to TRBJ1-2, with a weak D call TRBD1 (5 bases). Trimming left V 3 bases short and J 6 bases short, with 12 bases between. Per the germline V gene, CDR1 is SGHRS and CDR2 is YFSETQ. This CDR3 spans 13 amino acids. This chain's CDR3 is CASSSSRVDGYTF. The CDR3 DNA reads as TGCGCCAGCAGCTCGTCCAGGGTCGATGGCTACACCTTC.

Here the CDR3 reads CASRLPGQGNQPQHF. As DNA, the CDR3 is TGTGCCAGCAGACTTCCGGGACAGGGCAATCAGCCCCAGCATTTT. The chain combines TRBV28 with TRBJ1-5; the match to TRBD1 covers 8 bases. This CDR3 comprises 15 residues. The junction had 6 bases not matched to a gene; V was cut back by 6 bases and J by 2 bases. Germline CDR1 is MDHEN and CDR2 is SYDVKM.

This clone was observed a handful of times. V is TRBV10-3 and J is TRBJ2-7, with a possible D match to TRBD1 (5 bases). Germline V gene lookup returns CDR1 ENHRY and CDR2 SYGVKD. V was clipped by 0 bases and J by 1 base, with 10 bases between them. The CDR3 length is 15 residues. The CDR3 nucleotides read TGTGCCATCAGTGAGTCGGTGGACATGTCCTACGAGCAGTACTTC. Protein sequence: CAISESVDMSYEQYF.

This chain uses TRBV7-8 with TRBJ1-2, with 8 nucleotides matching TRBD1. CDR1 is SGHVS and CDR2 is FQNEAQ in the germline V gene. This CDR3 spans 14 amino acids. The V and J ends lost 4 bases and 2 bases, in that order; junction bases with no gene match: 3. Here the CDR3 reads CASSWGQANYGYTF. For the CDR3, the DNA is TGTGCCAGCAGCTGGGGACAGGCGAACTATGGCTACACCTTC. The full variable domain, completed using reference TRBV7-8 and TRBJ1-2, is GAGVSQSPRYKVAKRGQDVALRCDPISGHVSLFWYQQALGQGPEFLTYFQNEAQLDKSGLPSDRFFAERPEGSVSTLKIQRTQQEDSAVYLCASSWGQANYGYTFGSGTRLTVV.

V and J are TRBV19 and TRBJ1-2; D is possibly TRBD1 (5 bases). Trimming cost V 4 bases and J 7 bases, with 19 bases left between them. Germline V gene data show CDR1 as LNHDA and CDR2 as SQIVND (reference sequence). This CDR3 has 15 amino acids. The CDR3 region is CASSTLGRGITGYTF. CDR3 nucleotides: TGTGCCAGTAGTACACTTGGTCGGGGGATAACTGGCTACACCTTC.

The rearrangement joins TRBV5-1 to TRBJ2-7, with unresolved D. The CDR3 runs to 14 residues. V lost 1 base and J 7 bases, leaving 15 bases between the germline ends. In germline, CDR1 is SGHRS, CDR2 YFSETQ. The CDR3 region is CASSLRPGDEEQYF. The DNA of the CDR3 is TGCGCCAGCAGCTTGAGACCGGGTGATGAAGAGCAGTACTTC.

The chain joins TRBV7-9 to TRBJ1-3, with D uncertain. V gave up 1 base and J gave up 7 bases, with 14 bases separating them. CDR3 size: 15 residues. Germline CDR1 SEHNR, CDR2 FQNEAQ (reference sequence). This chain's CDR3 is CASSLEEAFWNTIYF. As DNA, the CDR3 is TGTGCCAGCAGCTTAGAGGAGGCTTTTTGGAACACCATATATTTT.

This rearrangement joins TRBV19 to TRBJ2-7; 7 nucleotides line up with TRBD2. The CDR3 is made up of 16 amino acids. Germline assignment: CDR1 LNHDA and CDR2 SQIVND (reference sequence). J gave up 3 bases and V 5 bases, and 13 bases lay outside the gene matches. This CDR3 reads CASSSRGQRGLYEQYF. In DNA form, the CDR3 reads TGTGCCAGTAGTTCCCGTGGGCAGCGGGGACTCTACGAGCAGTACTTC. Filled out from reference TRBV19 and TRBJ2-7, the complete variable domain reads DGGITQSPKYLFRKEGQNVTLSCEQNLNHDAMYWYRQDPGQGLRLIYYSQIVNDFQKGDIAEGYSVSREKKESFPLTVTSAQKNPTAFYLCASSSRGQRGLYEQYFGPGTRLTVT.

The chain joins TRBV7-6 to TRBJ1-3, with D maybe TRBD1 (6 bases). There are 18 residues in the CDR3. Trimming took off 6 bases at V and 0 bases at J, with 21 bases between the two ends. The germline CDR1 and CDR2 sequences are SGHVS and FNYEAQ. The CDR3 sequence is CASSSTPGQVFSGNTIYF. The CDR3 nucleotides are TGTGCCAGCAGTTCTACCCCGGGACAAGTTTTCTCTGGAAACACCATATATTTT.

The genes are TRBV6-5 and TRBJ2-7; tentatively, D is TRBD2 (5 bases). Trimming removed 6 bases at V and 3 bases at J, with 9 bases between. Germline loops: CDR1 MNHEY, CDR2 SVGAGI. The CDR3 covers 12 residues. This chain's CDR3 is CASSREGYEQYF. CDR3 sequence (DNA): TGTGCCAGCAGCCGCGAGGGCTACGAGCAGTACTTC.

The chain employs TRBV4-1 and TRBJ2-5, with TRBD1 matching 10 bases. Trimming at V came to 1 base and at J to 4 bases, leaving 6 bases not matched to a gene. This CDR3 is built from 16 residues. Germline V gene data show CDR1 as MGHRA and CDR2 as YSYEKL. This chain's CDR3 is CASSQVGTGERETQYF. The CDR3 nucleotides read TGCGCCAGCAGCCAAGTGGGGACAGGGGAACGAGAGACCCAGTACTTC.

CDR3 residues: CASTGTAGGNSPLHF. In DNA form, the CDR3 reads TGTGCCAGCACCGGGACAGCCGGGGGCAATTCACCCCTCCACTTT. The rearrangement uses TRBV6-5 and TRBJ1-6, with 7 bases that match TRBD1. V lost 7 bases and J lost 7; bases outside the gene matches: 10. The CDR3 is 15 amino acids. Germline-derived CDR1 and CDR2 are MNHEY and SVGAGI.

The chain recombines TRBV6-2 or TRBV6-3 with TRBJ2-2; TRBD2 matches at 10 bases. With V trimmed by 4 bases and J by 2 bases, 1 base remained unmatched. Germline lookup yields CDR1 MNHEY and CDR2 SVGEGT. CDR3 length: 15 amino acids. For the CDR3, the DNA is TGTGCCAGCAGTTTAGCGGGGGGTAACACCGGGGAGCTGTTTTTT. Translation gives CASSLAGGNTGELFF.

The CDR3 region is CASSYRPGWGNTEAFF. The DNA for the CDR3 is TGTGCCAGCAGTTACAGGCCAGGGTGGGGGAACACTGAAGCTTTCTTT. The V call is TRBV6-5, the J call TRBJ1-1; a possible D gene is TRBD1 (5 bases). The V gene's germline CDR1 is MNHEY and CDR2 SVGAGI. V shed 2 bases and J shed 1 base, with 14 bases lying between them. This CDR3 contains 16 residues.

The sample holds a few counts of this clone. The chain employs TRBV10-3 and TRBJ1-2, with TRBD1 as a possible D gene (5 bases). The length of the CDR3 is 11 residues. From germline, CDR1 is ENHRY and CDR2 SYGVKD. With 3 bases removed from V and 6 bases from J, the gap between germline ends came to 5 bases. The CDR3 region is CAISDRDGYTF. The CDR3 DNA follows: TGTGCCATCAGTGACAGGGATGGCTACACCTTC.